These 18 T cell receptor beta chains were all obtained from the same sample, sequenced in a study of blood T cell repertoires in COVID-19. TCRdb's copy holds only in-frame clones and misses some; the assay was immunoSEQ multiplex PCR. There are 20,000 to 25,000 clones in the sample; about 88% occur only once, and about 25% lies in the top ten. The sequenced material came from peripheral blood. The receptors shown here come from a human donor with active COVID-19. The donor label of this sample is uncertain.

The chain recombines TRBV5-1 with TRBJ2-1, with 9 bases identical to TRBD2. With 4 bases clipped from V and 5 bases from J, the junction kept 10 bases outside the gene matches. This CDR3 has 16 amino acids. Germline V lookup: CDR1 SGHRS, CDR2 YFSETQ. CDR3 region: CASSPTRGGGHNEQFF. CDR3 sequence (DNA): TGCGCCAGCAGCCCTACTCGCGGGGGGGGCCACAATGAGCAGTTCTTC.

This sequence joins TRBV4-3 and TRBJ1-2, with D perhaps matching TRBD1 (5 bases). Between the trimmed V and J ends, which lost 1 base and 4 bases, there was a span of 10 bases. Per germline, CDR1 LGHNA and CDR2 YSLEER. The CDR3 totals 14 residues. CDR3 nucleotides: TGCGCCAGCAGCCAAGGGAACAGGCCCTATGGCTACACCTTC. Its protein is CASSQGNRPYGYTF.

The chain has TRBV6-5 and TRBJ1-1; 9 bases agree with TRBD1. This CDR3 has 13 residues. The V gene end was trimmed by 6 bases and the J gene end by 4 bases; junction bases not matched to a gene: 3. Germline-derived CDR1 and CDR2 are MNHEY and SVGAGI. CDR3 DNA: TGTGCCAGCAGCACAGGGGGCCCCACTGAAGCTTTCTTT. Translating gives CASSTGGPTEAFF.

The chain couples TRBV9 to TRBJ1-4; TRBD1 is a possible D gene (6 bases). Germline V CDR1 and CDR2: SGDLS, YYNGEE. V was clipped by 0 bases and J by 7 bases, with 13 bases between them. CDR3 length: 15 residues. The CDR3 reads CASSVGPGTSEKLFF. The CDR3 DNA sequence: TGTGCCAGCAGCGTAGGCCCAGGGACAAGTGAAAAACTGTTTTTT.

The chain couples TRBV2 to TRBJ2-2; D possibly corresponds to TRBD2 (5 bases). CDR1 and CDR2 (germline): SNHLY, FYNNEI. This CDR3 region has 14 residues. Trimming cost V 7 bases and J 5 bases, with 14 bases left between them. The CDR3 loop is CASKSGRGTGELFF. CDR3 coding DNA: TGTGCCAGCAAGTCGGGGAGAGGGACCGGGGAGCTGTTTTTT.

The CDR3 sequence is CASSPPGLAGVYEQYF. The CDR3 DNA follows: TGTGCCAGCTCACCACCGGGCCTAGCGGGGGTCTACGAGCAGTACTTC. The genes are TRBV18 and TRBJ2-7; 10 bases fit TRBD2. The CDR3 has 16 amino acids. With 0 bases clipped from V and 3 bases from J, the junction kept 5 bases outside the gene matches. Germline CDR1 reads KGHSH; CDR2 reads LQKENI. Variable domain in full (rest from reference TRBV18 and TRBJ2-7): NAGVMQNPRHLVRRRGQEARLRCSPMKGHSHVYWYRQLPEEGLKFMVYLQKENIIDESGMPKERFSAEFPKEGPSILRIQQVVRGDSAAYFCASSPPGLAGVYEQYFGPGTRLTVT.

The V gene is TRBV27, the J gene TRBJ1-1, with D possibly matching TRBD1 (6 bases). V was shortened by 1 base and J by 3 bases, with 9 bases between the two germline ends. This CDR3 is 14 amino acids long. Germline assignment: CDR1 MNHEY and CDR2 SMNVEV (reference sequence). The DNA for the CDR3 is TGTGCCAGCAGTTTATGGACAGAAGACACTGAAGCTTTCTTT. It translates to CASSLWTEDTEAFF.

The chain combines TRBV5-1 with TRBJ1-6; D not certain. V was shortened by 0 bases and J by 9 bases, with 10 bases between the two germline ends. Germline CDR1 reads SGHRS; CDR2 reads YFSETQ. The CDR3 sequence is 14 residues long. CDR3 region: CASSLDRTISPLHF. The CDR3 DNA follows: TGCGCCAGCAGCTTGGACAGAACCATTTCACCCCTCCACTTT. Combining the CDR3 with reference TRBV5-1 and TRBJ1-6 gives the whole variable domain KAGVTQTPRYLIKTRGQQVTLSCSPISGHRSVSWYQQTPGQGLQFLFEYFSETQRNKGNFPGRFSGRQFSNSRSEMNVSTLELGDSALYLCASSLDRTISPLHFGNGTRLTVT.

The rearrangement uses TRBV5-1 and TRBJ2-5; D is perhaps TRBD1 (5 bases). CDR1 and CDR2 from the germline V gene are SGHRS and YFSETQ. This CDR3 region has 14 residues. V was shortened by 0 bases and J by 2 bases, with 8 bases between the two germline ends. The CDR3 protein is CASSLEGPQETQYF. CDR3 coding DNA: TGCGCCAGCAGCTTGGAGGGGCCTCAAGAGACCCAGTACTTC.

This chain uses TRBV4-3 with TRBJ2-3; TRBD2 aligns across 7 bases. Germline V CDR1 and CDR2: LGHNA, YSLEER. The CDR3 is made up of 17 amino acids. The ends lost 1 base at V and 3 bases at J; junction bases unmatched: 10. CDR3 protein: CASSQGGSPFTTDTQYF. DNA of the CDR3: TGCGCCAGCAGCCAAGGCGGGAGTCCTTTCACGACAGATACGCAGTATTTT.

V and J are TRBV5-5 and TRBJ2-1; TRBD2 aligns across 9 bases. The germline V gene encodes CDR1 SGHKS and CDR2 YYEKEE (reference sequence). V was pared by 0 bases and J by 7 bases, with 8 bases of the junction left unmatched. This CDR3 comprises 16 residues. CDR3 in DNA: TGTGCCAGCAGCTTGGGACTAGCGGTGATTATGAATGAGCAGTTCTTC. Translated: CASSLGLAVIMNEQFF.

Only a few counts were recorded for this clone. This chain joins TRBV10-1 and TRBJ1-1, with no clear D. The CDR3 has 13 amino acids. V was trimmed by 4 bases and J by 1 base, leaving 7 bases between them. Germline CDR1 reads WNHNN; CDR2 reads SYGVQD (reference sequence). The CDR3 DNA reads TGCGCCAGCAGTGCCCAGGAGAACACTGAAGCTTTCTTT. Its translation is CASSAQENTEAFF.

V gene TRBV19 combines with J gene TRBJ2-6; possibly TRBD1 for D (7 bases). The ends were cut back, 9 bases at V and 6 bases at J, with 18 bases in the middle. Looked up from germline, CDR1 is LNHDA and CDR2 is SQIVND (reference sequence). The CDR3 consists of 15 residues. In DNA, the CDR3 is TGTGCCAGCCACTCCCGACAGGGACTGGCCAACGTCCTGACTTTC. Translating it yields CASHSRQGLANVLTF.

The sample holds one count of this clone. In DNA, the CDR3 is TGTGCCAGCAACGACGCTACGCTAGTCAGGGGTGAGCAGTTCTTC. Translation: CASNDATLVRGEQFF. The chain links TRBV6-5 to TRBJ2-1; TRBD1 might be the D (6 bases). The germline CDR1 and CDR2 sequences are MNHEY and SVGAGI. CDR3 length: 15 residues. Trimming removed 7 bases from V and 9 bases from J, with 22 bases in between.

The CDR3 coding sequence is TGTGCCAGCAGTTCTCGGGGGGGCTACACCTTC. Its protein product is CASSSRGGYTF. The V call is TRBV5-6, the J call TRBJ1-2, with a possible D match to TRBD1 (5 bases). CDR1 is SGHDT, CDR2 YYEEEE, per germline. CDR3 length: 11 amino acids. V lost 5 bases and J 8 bases, leaving 10 bases between the germline ends.

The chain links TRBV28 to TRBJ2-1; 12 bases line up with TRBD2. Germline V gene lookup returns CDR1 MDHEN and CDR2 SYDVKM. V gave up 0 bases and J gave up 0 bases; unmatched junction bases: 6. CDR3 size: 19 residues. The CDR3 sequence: CASSLWGLAGPFSYNEQFF. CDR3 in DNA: TGTGCCAGCAGTTTATGGGGACTAGCGGGCCCATTCTCCTACAATGAGCAGTTCTTC.

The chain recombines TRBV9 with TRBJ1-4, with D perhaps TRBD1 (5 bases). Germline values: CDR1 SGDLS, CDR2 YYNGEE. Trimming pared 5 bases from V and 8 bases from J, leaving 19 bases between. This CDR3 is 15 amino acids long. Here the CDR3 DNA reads TGTGCCAGCAGTCGTACGCCAGGGCTTAACGAAAAACTGTTTTTT. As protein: CASSRTPGLNEKLFF.

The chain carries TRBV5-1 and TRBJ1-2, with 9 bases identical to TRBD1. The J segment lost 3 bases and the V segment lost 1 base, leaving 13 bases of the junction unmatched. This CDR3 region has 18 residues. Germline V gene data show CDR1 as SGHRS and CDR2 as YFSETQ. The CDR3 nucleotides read TGCGCCAGCAGCTTGAGCGGACAGGGGCCCCTGGGACACTATGGCTACACCTTC. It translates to CASSLSGQGPLGHYGYTF.